The clone carrying this T cell receptor beta chain was counted only a few times. Its matching antigen is unknown. The source of the sample is a study of T cell repertoires in cytomegalovirus infection. TCRdb re-derived calls from the reads in MiXCR, one entry per CDR3 protein. The table lists around 450,000 distinct CDR3 sequences, approximately 31% of them singletons. Study-wide results and limits: HLA-C-restricted CMV-specific TCR beta clonotypes were dominant in the ex vivo response. The cumulative frequency of public TCR beta families distinguished individuals who carried CMV together with the relevant HLA.

The clonotype comes from a human donor in good health (CMV status not recorded). Some clones in this sample may be carry-over from other donors' samples. Material for sequencing was PBMCs.

CDR3 sequence: CASSQDTNNQETQYF. In nucleotides, the CDR3 is TGCGCCAGCAGCCAAGACACTAACAATCAAGAGACCCAGTACTTC. The chain is built from TRBV4-3 and TRBJ2-5, with D unresolved. The germline V gene encodes CDR1 LGHNA and CDR2 YSLEER. This CDR3 contains 15 residues. Trimming pared 0 bases from V and 2 bases from J, leaving 10 bases between.